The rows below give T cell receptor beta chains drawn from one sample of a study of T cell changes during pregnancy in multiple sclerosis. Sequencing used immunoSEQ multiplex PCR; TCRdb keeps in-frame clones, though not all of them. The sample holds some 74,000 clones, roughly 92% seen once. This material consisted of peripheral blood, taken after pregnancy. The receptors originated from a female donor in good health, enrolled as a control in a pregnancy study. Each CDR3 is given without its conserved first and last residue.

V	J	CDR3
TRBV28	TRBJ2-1	ASSTFQGGYNEQF
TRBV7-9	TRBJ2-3	ASSSSPLAGRDTQY
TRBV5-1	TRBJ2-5	ASRGSSGDPAQETQY
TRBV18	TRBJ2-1	ASSPGATERNEQF
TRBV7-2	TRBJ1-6	ASSLGGAGGAGSPLH
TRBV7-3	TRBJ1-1	ASSLTAGGTEAF
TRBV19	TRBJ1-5	ASKGAIQPQH
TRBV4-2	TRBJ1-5	ASSQDRVINQPQH
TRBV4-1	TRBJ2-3	ASSPSRGSTDTQY
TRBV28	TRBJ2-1	ASSLRTGGWEQF
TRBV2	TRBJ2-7	ASSGEGAYEQY
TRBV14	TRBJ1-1	ASSRSSGNTEAF
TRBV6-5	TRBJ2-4	ASSYSYLGGGNIQY
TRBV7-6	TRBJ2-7	ASSSSGTANYEQY
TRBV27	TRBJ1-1	ASSLEVGTEAF
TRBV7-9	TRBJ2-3	ASERESADTQY
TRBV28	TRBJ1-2	ASSLLQASYGYT
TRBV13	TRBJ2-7	ASSRTGPYEQY
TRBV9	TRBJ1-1	ASSPGQGSYEAF
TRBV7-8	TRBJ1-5	ASSSRRDTRNQPQH
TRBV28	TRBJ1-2	ASSLGGQILGGYT
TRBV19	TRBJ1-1	ASSSPGQGNTEAF
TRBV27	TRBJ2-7	ASSPGQGRFKQY
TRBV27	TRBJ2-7	ASSSPTSGHFEQY
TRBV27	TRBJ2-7	ASSLLGGSVTYEQY
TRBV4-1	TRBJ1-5	ASSQEGAPNQPQH
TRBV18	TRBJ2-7	ASSPPGGTDYEQY
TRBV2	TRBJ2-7	ASSGEDIRSYEQY
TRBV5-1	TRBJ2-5	ASSSSGTMETQY
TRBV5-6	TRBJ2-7	ASSPEKQETYEQY
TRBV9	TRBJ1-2	ASSLDTEVYGYT
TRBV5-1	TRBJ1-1	ASSLTGESTEAF
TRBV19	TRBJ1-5	ASQGQLNQPQH
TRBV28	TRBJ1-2	ASSLSSGNYGYT
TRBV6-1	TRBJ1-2	ASSGQGTSRGYT
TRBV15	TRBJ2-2	ATSRDRYTGELF
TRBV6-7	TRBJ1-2	ASSCYAGPSGFYGYT
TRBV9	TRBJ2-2	ASSVASRETGELF
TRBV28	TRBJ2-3	ASSLNGLAGAPDTQY
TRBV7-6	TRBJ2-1	ASSQRTGRGLNEQF
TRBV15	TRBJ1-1	ATAQGMNTEAF
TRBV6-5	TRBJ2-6	ASSYEGSGANVLT
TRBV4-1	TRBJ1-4	ASSQVTGFNEKLF
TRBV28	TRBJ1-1	ASSPQGDTEAF
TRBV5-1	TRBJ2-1	ASSPDSSYNEQF